This TCR beta chain was observed in a study of T-cell reconstitution after alpha-beta-depleted transplantation in children. Study results and caveats: Surviving recipient cells, namely T cells and thymic progenitors, were the source of high day-60 TCRbeta diversity in some patients. T-cell counts and diversity at one year post-transplant came mainly from newly produced T cells. After transplant, at about two months, alpha-beta T cells were reportedly derived from several hundred expanded graft clones.

V lost 2 bases and J 0 bases, leaving 12 bases between the germline ends. The CDR3 totals 16 residues. The germline CDR1 and CDR2 sequences are MNHEY and SVGAGI. This clonotype came up many times. Its antigen is unknown. A library of TCRbeta sequences, prepared with unique molecular identifiers, was generated. MiXCR was run by TCRdb on the PCR reads, yielding one entry per CDR3 protein. The sample has about 200,000 distinct CDR3 sequences, roughly 6.3% seen once. The sequence was obtained from a girl in the first two years of life with combined immunodeficiency, due to receive a stem cell transplant. The specimen comprised PBMCs, sampled before TCRalphabeta/CD19-depleted stem cell transplant. V is TRBV6-5 and J is TRBJ2-3, with D hard to call. CDR3 sequence reads: CASSYRGSSSTDTQYF. CDR3 bases: TGTGCCAGCAGTTACCGAGGCTCCTCTAGCACAGATACGCAGTATTTT.